This TCR beta chain emerged from a study of OX40 agonist ivuxolimab in advanced cancers. As for the study in general: The diagnoses of dose-escalation patients were hepatocellular carcinoma, melanoma, renal cell or head and neck cancer. Checkpoint inhibitors had been given previously to 40% of patients. From roughly 23 to 90 years was the age range, with a mean of around 56 years, and over 80% were male. Study conclusions and caveats: At doses 0.1 to 3.0 mg/kg, CD4+ and CD8+ clones expanded.

Some clones are missing from TCRdb's copy, which holds only in-frame ones; the method was immunoSEQ multiplex PCR. The sample holds 65,000 to 95,000 clones, 88% seen once. Points on this clone: The antigen is not known.

This TCR came from an adult with an advanced solid tumor such as melanoma, head and neck, liver or kidney cancer. Here the sequenced sample was CD4+ or CD8+ T cells sorted from blood, taken in a trial of the OX40 agonist ivuxolimab.

CDR3 nucleotides: TGTGCCAGCGGAGACTCCTCTGGGGCCAACGTCCTGACTTTC. This sequence encodes CASGDSSGANVLTF. The rearrangement joins TRBV6-1 to TRBJ2-6; D remains ambiguous. Trimming removed 8 bases from V and 0 bases from J, with 8 bases in between. The germline V gene has CDR1 MNHNS and CDR2 SASEGT. The CDR3 is made up of 14 amino acids.